Sequencing of this T cell receptor (beta chain) was carried out in a study of response to subunit inactivated influenza vaccine. The CDR3 is 14 residues long. After removal of 5 bases from V and 4 bases from J, the junction contained 7 bases not matched to a gene. Germline CDR1 SGHTA, CDR2 FQGNSA. This clonotype was counted a few times. Using its own MiXCR run on the RT-PCR reads, TCRdb lists one record per CDR3 protein. Among hundreds of thousands of distinct CDR3 sequences, around 20% were seen once, and the ten largest hold about 11%. V is TRBV7-2 and J is TRBJ2-5, with 7 nucleotides matching TRBD1. The origin of this receptor is a man in his fifties or sixties who received an inactivated influenza vaccine. The sequencing here drew on PBMCs from blood, taken 4 to 6 days after vaccination. The DNA of the CDR3 is TGTGCCAGCAGCAACAGACAGGGATCAGAGACCCAGTACTTC. This codes for CASSNRQGSETQYF.